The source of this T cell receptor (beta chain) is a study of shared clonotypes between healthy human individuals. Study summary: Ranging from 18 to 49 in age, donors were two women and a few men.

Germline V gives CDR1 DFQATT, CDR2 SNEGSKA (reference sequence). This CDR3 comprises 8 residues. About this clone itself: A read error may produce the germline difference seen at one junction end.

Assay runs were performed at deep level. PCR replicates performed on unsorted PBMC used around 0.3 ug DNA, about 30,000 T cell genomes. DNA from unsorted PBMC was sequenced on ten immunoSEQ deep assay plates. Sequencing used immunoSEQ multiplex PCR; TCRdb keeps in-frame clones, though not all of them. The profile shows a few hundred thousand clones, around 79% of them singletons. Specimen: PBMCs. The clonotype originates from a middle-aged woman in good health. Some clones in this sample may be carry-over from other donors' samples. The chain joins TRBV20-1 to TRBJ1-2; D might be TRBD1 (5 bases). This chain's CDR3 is CSAGGHFF. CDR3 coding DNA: TGCAGTGCTGGTGGACATTTCTTC.